A single T cell receptor (beta chain) is shown here with its context. TCRdb itself ran the RT-PCR reads through MiXCR, one entry per CDR3 protein. The profile shows about 700,000 distinct CDR3 sequences, approximately 15% of them singletons. With V trimmed by 8 bases and J by 3 bases, 7 bases remained unmatched. Germline values: CDR1 MNHNS, CDR2 SASEGT. The CDR3 totals 14 residues. This TCR was recovered from a female donor in good health, serving as a healthy control. Sequenced: memory CD4+ T cells from blood. V and J are TRBV6-1 and TRBJ2-5; 9 nucleotides align to TRBD1. DNA of the CDR3: TGTGCCAGCGACACAGGGGGCGCGGAAGAGACCCAGTACTTC. It encodes CASDTGGAEETQYF.